One sample yielded the 6 T cell receptor beta chains listed below, sequenced in a study of T-cell memory formation after mild COVID-19. TCRdb re-called the 5' RACE reads through MiXCR, storing one row per CDR3 protein. The table has 300,000 to 400,000 distinct CDR3 sequences, 20% to 25% seen once. What was sequenced was PBMCs or a T cell subset sorted from them (not recorded which). All receptors derive from an adult woman who had mild COVID-19 (a few samples of this study predate the infection). Cell type and time point are not known.

In this sample, this clonotype turned up a few times. This chain links TRBV19 with TRBJ1-6, with 7 bases matching TRBD1. V lost 5 bases to trimming and J lost 6 bases; unmatched junction nucleotides: 4. Germline V CDR1 and CDR2: LNHDA, SQIVND (reference sequence). CDR3 length: 14 residues. The CDR3 bases are TGTGCCAGTAGTTCGCAGGGGGTTAATTCACCCCTCCACTTT. Translating it yields CASSSQGVNSPLHF.

Here the CDR3 reads CSARAGLQGRRDGYTF. Here the CDR3 DNA reads TGCAGTGCTCGGGCGGGTCTCCAGGGCCGGAGGGATGGCTACACCTTC. The rearrangement uses TRBV20-1 and TRBJ1-2; TRBD1 might be the D (5 bases). V was shortened by 5 bases and J by 6 bases, with 25 bases between the two germline ends. There are 16 residues in the CDR3. Germline assignment: CDR1 DFQATT and CDR2 SNEGSKA (reference sequence).

This chain connects TRBV7-2 to TRBJ1-2; 7 bases agree with TRBD1. J was trimmed by 7 bases and V by 5 bases; bases with no gene match: 7. Germline V CDR1 and CDR2: SGHTA, FQGNSA. The CDR3 has 13 residues. The CDR3 protein is CASSLGQRGGYTF. The CDR3, as DNA: TGTGCCAGCAGCCTGGGACAGCGAGGTGGCTACACCTTC.

This clonotype was recorded once. V and J are TRBV6-5 and TRBJ2-1; D gene ambiguous. The CDR3 is 15 amino acids. Trimming cost V 5 bases and J 10 bases, with 21 bases left between them. Per germline, CDR1 MNHEY and CDR2 SVGAGI. The CDR3 spells CASSQGPPGRFEQFF. In DNA, the CDR3 is TGTGCCAGCAGTCAAGGACCCCCTGGTCGATTCGAGCAGTTCTTC.

V usage is TRBV19 and J usage is TRBJ2-2, with 9 bases lining up with TRBD2. This CDR3 has 14 amino acids. Trimming removed 9 bases from V and 7 bases from J; junction bases left unmatched: 9. CDR1 is LNHDA, CDR2 SQIVND, per germline (reference sequence). The CDR3 DNA follows: TGTGCCAGCAGGATAGCGGGAGTGGGCGGGGAGCTGTTTTTT. Protein sequence: CASRIAGVGGELFF.

The chain is built from TRBV6-2 or TRBV6-3 and TRBJ2-7, with 9 bases fitting TRBD2. The CDR3 contains 16 residues. Unmatched junction bases numbered 13, after V lost 5 bases and J lost 5 bases. The germline V gene has CDR1 MNHEY and CDR2 SVGEGT. In nucleotides, the CDR3 is TGTGCCAGCAGTCCCCTTGCGCGGGAGGGTAAGAACGAGCAGTACTTC. This gives the protein CASSPLAREGKNEQYF.